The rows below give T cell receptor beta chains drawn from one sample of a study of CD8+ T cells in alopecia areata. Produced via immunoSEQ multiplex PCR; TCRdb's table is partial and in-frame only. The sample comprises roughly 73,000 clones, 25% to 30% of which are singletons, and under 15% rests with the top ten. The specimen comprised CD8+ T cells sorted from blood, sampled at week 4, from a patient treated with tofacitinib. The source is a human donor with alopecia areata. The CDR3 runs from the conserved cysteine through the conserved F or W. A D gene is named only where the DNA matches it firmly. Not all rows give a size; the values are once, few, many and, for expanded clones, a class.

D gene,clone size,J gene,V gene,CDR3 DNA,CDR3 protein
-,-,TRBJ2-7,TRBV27,TGTGCCAGCAGTTTCCCGAGTGGCGAGCAGTACTTC,CASSFPSGEQYF
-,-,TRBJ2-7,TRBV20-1,TGCAGTGCTAGCCCGGAGCAGTACTTC,CSASPEQYF
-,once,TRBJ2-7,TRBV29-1,TGCAGCGCTGTAGGAGATCACGAGCAGTACTTC,CSAVGDHEQYF
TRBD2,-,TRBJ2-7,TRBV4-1,TGCGCCAGCAGCCAGGCTAGCGGGAGCAAGGTCGACGAGCAGTACTTC,CASSQASGSKVDEQYF
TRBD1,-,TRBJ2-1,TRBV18,TGTGCCAGCTCACCGGACAGGGGAAATGAGCAGTTCTTC,CASSPDRGNEQFF
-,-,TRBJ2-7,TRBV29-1,TGCAGCGTTGTATCAGGGCAGGCCGGCGAGCAGTACTTC,CSVVSGQAGEQYF
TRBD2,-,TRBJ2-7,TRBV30,TGTGCCTGGAGTGTCGGGACTAGTGACTCCTACGAGCAGTACTTC,CAWSVGTSDSYEQYF
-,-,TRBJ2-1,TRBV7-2,TGTGCCAGCAGCTTAAGAATGAATGAGCAGTTCTTC,CASSLRMNEQFF
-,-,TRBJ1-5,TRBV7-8,TGTGCCAGCAGCTGGACAGATAGCAATCAGCCCCAGCATTTT,CASSWTDSNQPQHF
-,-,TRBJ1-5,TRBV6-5,TGTGCCAGCAGTTATAACGGCAATCAGCCCCAGCATTTT,CASSYNGNQPQHF